A single sample is the source of the 14 T cell receptor beta chains below, sequenced in a study of OX40 agonist ivuxolimab in advanced cancers. Only in-frame clones appear in the TCRdb table, and some are missing; sequencing was by immunoSEQ multiplex PCR. The table shows about 35,000 clones, with over 80% occurring only once. The sample consisted of CD4+ or CD8+ T cells sorted from blood, taken in a trial of the OX40 agonist ivuxolimab. The receptors stem from an adult with an advanced solid tumor such as melanoma, head and neck, liver or kidney cancer.

This clone was detected a few times. This chain joins TRBV9 and TRBJ1-2; D is possibly TRBD1 (5 bases). Per germline, CDR1 SGDLS and CDR2 YYNGEE. The CDR3 extends over 14 amino acids. V lost 0 bases and J lost 6, with 12 bases in between. In DNA, the CDR3 is TGTGCCAGCAGCGTAGGGGCAGGGCAGGATGGCTACACCTTC. Amino acids: CASSVGAGQDGYTF.

The gene calls are TRBV9 and TRBJ2-1, with 11 bases aligning to TRBD2. This CDR3 is built from 16 residues. Per germline, CDR1 SGDLS and CDR2 YYNGEE. Losses at the gene ends were 0 bases for V and 7 bases for J; bases not matched to a gene: 6. CDR3 in amino acids: CASSVGGLAAWNEQFF. The CDR3 DNA follows: TGTGCCAGCAGCGTAGGGGGACTAGCGGCCTGGAATGAGCAGTTCTTC.

This clone has only one observation. The J gene is TRBJ1-1, the V gene TRBV2; possible D gene TRBD1, 6 bases. Per the germline V gene, CDR1 is SNHLY and CDR2 is FYNNEI. The V end was cut by 6 bases, the J end by 1 base, with 18 bases between. This CDR3 region has 16 residues. This CDR3 is CASSETFRGGNTEAFF. The CDR3 bases are TGTGCCAGCAGCGAAACTTTCAGGGGTGGGAACACTGAAGCTTTCTTT.

The rearrangement uses TRBV4-1 and TRBJ2-7; tentative D call: TRBD1 (6 bases). The CDR3 contains 18 residues. V lost 0 bases to trimming and J lost 2 bases, with 20 bases between them. Germline values: CDR1 MGHRA, CDR2 YSYEKL. CDR3: CASSQDPSQGPSPYEQYF. CDR3 sequence (DNA): TGCGCCAGCAGCCAAGATCCATCCCAGGGGCCCAGCCCCTACGAGCAGTACTTC.

The chain joins TRBV7-9 to TRBJ2-7; no reliable D call. Trimming stripped 3 bases from V and 11 bases from J, with 11 bases between. This CDR3 contains 11 residues. Germline CDR1 reads SEHNR; CDR2 reads FQNEAQ (reference sequence). CDR3 residues: CASSFDGGKYF. The CDR3 DNA is TGTGCCAGCAGCTTCGACGGTGGGAAGTACTTC.

The chain employs TRBV27 and TRBJ1-2; tentative D call: TRBD1 (5 bases). CDR3 length equals 18 residues. The germline V gene has CDR1 MNHEY and CDR2 SMNVEV (reference sequence). Trimming stripped 11 bases from V and 3 bases from J, with 31 bases between. This CDR3 is CAPRTLPPRVGEDYGYTF. The CDR3, as DNA: TGTGCCCCGCGCACACTCCCACCTCGGGTAGGGGAGGACTATGGCTACACCTTC.

This chain joins TRBV27 and TRBJ2-1, with D perhaps TRBD2 (6 bases). The germline V and J ends were trimmed by 6 bases and 5 bases, with 14 bases remaining between them. Germline V lookup: CDR1 MNHEY, CDR2 SMNVEV (reference sequence). The CDR3 is 14 amino acids. The CDR3: CASSFWREDNEQFF. CDR3 nucleotides: TGTGCCAGCAGCTTCTGGAGGGAGGACAATGAGCAGTTCTTC.

This rearrangement joins TRBV9 to TRBJ2-7; 8 nucleotides agree with TRBD1. After removal of 1 base from V and 5 bases from J, the junction contained 5 bases not matched to a gene. Germline CDR1 is SGDLS and CDR2 is YYNGEE. The CDR3 sequence is 14 residues long. CDR3 protein: CASSVSAGGNEQYF. In nucleotides, the CDR3 is TGTGCCAGCAGCGTATCGGCAGGGGGCAACGAGCAGTACTTC.

The rearrangement joins TRBV7-8 to TRBJ1-5; TRBD1 agrees at 9 bases. The CDR3 is 17 amino acids. Germline V gene sequence: CDR1 SGHVS, CDR2 FQNEAQ. V lost 2 bases, J lost 6 bases, and 11 bases stayed unmatched. Written as DNA, the CDR3 is TGTGCCAGCAGCTTATTTATTATGGGACAGGGTGTTCAGCCCCAGCATTTT. Protein sequence: CASSLFIMGQGVQPQHF. Full variable domain (outside the CDR3, taken from reference TRBV7-8 and TRBJ1-5): GAGVSQSPRYKVAKRGQDVALRCDPISGHVSLFWYQQALGQGPEFLTYFQNEAQLDKSGLPSDRFFAERPEGSVSTLKIQRTQQEDSAVYLCASSLFIMGQGVQPQHFGDGTRLSIL.

The J gene is TRBJ1-3, the V gene TRBV7-8; D gene uncertain. Germline assignment: CDR1 SGHVS and CDR2 FQNEAQ. The ends were cut back, 5 bases at V and 4 bases at J, with 9 bases in the middle. This CDR3 has 13 amino acids. CDR3 in DNA: TGTGCCAGCAGCCCCGTTAACGGAAACACCATATATTTT. As protein: CASSPVNGNTIYF.

V gene TRBV9 combines with J gene TRBJ2-5; TRBD2 aligns across 7 bases. Matching the DNA end better, TRBJ2-7 makes the J call doubtful. The CDR3 has 14 amino acids. CDR1 and CDR2 (germline): SGDLS, YYNGEE. CDR3 DNA sequence: TGTGCCAGCAGCGTAGGGGCTGGGAGGGACGAGCAGTACTTC. This encodes CASSVGAGRDEQYF.

On this clone: At one end the junction does not follow the germline gene, possibly because of a read error. This rearrangement joins TRBV9 to TRBJ1-1; possibly TRBD1 for D (6 bases). The CDR3 is 13 amino acids. Germline-derived CDR1 and CDR2 are SGDLS and YYNGEE. The CDR3 DNA reads as TGTGCCAGCAGCGCTGGGGGGCAGGGCCGAACTAAATTT. It encodes CASSAGGQGRTKF.

The chain links TRBV9 to TRBJ2-1; D might be TRBD1 or TRBD2, each matching 5 bases. Germline-derived CDR1 and CDR2 are SGDLS and YYNGEE. The V and J ends lost 0 bases and 8 bases respectively, with 12 bases between them. This CDR3 contains 14 residues. The DNA for the CDR3 is TGTGCCAGCAGCGTAGCTTCAGGGAGCCATGAGCAGTTCTTC. Amino acids: CASSVASGSHEQFF.

Within the sample, this clone is large. The rearrangement uses TRBV4-3 and TRBJ2-7; 8 nucleotides line up with TRBD2. Losses at the gene ends were 0 bases for V and 3 bases for J; bases not matched to a gene: 10. In germline, CDR1 is LGHNA, CDR2 YSLEER. This CDR3 comprises 17 residues. In nucleotides, the CDR3 is TGCGCCAGCAGCCAAGATCCACCCTCAACTAGCGGCTACGAGCAGTACTTC. Its translation is CASSQDPPSTSGYEQYF.